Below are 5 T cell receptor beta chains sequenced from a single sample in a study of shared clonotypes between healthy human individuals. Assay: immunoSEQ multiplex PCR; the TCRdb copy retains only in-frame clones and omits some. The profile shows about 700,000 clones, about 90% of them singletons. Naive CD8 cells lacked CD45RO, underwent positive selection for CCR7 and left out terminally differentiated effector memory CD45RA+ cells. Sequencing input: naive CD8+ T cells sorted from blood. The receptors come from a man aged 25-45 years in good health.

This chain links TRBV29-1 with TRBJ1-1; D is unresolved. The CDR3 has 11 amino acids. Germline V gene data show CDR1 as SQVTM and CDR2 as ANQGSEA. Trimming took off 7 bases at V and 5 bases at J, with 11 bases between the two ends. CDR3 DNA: TGCAGCGCCCCGGCCGAGACTGAAGCTTTCTTT. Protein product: CSAPAETEAFF.

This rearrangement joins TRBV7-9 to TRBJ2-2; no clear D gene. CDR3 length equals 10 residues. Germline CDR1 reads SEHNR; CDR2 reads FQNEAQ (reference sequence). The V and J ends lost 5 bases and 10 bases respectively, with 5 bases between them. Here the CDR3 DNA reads TGTGCCAGCAGCAAAGAGGAGCTGTTTTTT. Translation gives CASSKEELFF.

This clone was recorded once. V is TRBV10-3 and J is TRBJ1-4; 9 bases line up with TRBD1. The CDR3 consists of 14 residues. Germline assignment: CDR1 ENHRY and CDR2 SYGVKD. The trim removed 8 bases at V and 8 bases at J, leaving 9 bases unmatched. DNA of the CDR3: TGTGCCATCGCGACGGGACAGGGACGAGAAAAACTGTTTTTT. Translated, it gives CAIATGQGREKLFF.

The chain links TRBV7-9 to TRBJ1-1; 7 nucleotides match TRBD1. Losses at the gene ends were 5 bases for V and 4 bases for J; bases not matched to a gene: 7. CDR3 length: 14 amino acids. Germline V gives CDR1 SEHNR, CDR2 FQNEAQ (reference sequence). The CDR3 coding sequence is TGTGCCAGCAGCCCCGGGACAGAGGGCACTGAAGCTTTCTTT. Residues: CASSPGTEGTEAFF.

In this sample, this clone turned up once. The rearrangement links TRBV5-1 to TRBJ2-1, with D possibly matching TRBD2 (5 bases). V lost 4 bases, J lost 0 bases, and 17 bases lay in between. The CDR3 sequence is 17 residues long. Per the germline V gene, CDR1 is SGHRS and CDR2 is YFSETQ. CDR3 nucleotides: TGCGCCAGCAGCCCGGAGAGGGTTAAGTTCTCCTACAATGAGCAGTTCTTC. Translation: CASSPERVKFSYNEQFF.